These 6 T cell receptor beta chains share one sample of origin, sequenced in a study of T-cell reconstitution after alpha-beta-depleted transplantation in children. Unique molecular identifiers were incorporated into the prepared TCRbeta library. TCRdb analysed the PCR reads with MiXCR anew, one entry per CDR3 protein. This table holds around 800,000 distinct CDR3 sequences, 15% to 20% found once. This material consisted of PBMCs, mostly from graft donor cells, taken 360 days after TCRalphabeta/CD19-depleted stem cell transplant. These receptors originate from a male patient between 5 and 17 years old who had a stem cell transplant for acute lymphoblastic leukemia, so the T cells may come from the graft donor.

The CDR3 DNA is TGCAGCGCCAGAAAGAGATCCTACAATGAGCAGTTCTTC. This encodes CSARKRSYNEQFF. The rearrangement uses TRBV29-1 and TRBJ2-1; no definite D call. This CDR3 region has 13 residues. Per the germline V gene, CDR1 is SQVTM and CDR2 is ANQGSEA. Trimming removed 7 bases at V and 1 base at J, with 11 bases between.

The V and J genes are TRBV12-3 or TRBV12-4 and TRBJ2-5; TRBD2 matches at 10 bases. Germline trimming cut 4 bases from V and 3 bases from J; bases unmatched to any gene: 14. There are 18 residues in the CDR3. CDR3 residues: CASSSIGYISGREETQYF. CDR3 bases: TGTGCCAGCAGTTCCATAGGGTATATCAGCGGGAGGGAAGAGACCCAGTACTTC.

In this sample, this clonotype turned up a few times. This rearrangement joins TRBV29-1 to TRBJ1-2; unclear D gene. Germline CDR1 and CDR2: SQVTM and ANQGSEA. The CDR3 contains 15 residues. Trimming removed 4 bases from V and 2 bases from J, with 17 bases in between. The CDR3 coding sequence is TGCAGCGTTGTAGTACATGGGCGATCCAACTATGGCTACACCTTC. This codes for CSVVVHGRSNYGYTF.

This clonotype appeared many times. The V and J genes are TRBV29-1 and TRBJ1-2; D unclear. This CDR3 contains 12 residues. CDR1 is SQVTM, CDR2 ANQGSEA, per germline. Deletions cut 7 bases from V and 8 bases from J, with 17 bases between. The CDR3 sequence is CSGAQRAGGYTF. As DNA, the CDR3 is TGCAGCGGTGCACAACGGGCCGGGGGCTACACCTTC. Looking up the rest from reference TRBV29-1 and TRBJ1-2 gives the full variable domain: SAVISQKPSRDICQRGTSLTIQCQVDSQVTMMFWYRQQPGQSLTLIATANQGSEATYESGFVIDKFPISRPNLTFSTLTVSNMSPEDSSIYLCSGAQRAGGYTFGSGTRLTVV.

This rearrangement joins TRBV27 to TRBJ1-2; D gene uncertain. V was shortened by 5 bases and J by 6 bases, with 22 bases between the two germline ends. Germline V gene sequence: CDR1 MNHEY, CDR2 SMNVEV (reference sequence). The CDR3 is 16 residues long. This chain's CDR3 is CASSRQGPPLVNGYTF. For the CDR3, the DNA is TGTGCCAGCAGTCGCCAAGGACCGCCTCTGGTGAATGGCTACACCTTC.

This clonotype occurred a few times. The chain recombines TRBV12-3 or TRBV12-4 with TRBJ1-1; D is undetermined. The V end lost 4 bases, the J end lost 4 bases, and 22 bases lay between the germline ends. CDR3 length equals 17 residues. CDR3 coding DNA: TGTGCCAGCAGTTCCCGAAGGGCCGCAAAGGTGGGCACTGAAGCTTTCTTT. This translates into CASSSRRAAKVGTEAFF.